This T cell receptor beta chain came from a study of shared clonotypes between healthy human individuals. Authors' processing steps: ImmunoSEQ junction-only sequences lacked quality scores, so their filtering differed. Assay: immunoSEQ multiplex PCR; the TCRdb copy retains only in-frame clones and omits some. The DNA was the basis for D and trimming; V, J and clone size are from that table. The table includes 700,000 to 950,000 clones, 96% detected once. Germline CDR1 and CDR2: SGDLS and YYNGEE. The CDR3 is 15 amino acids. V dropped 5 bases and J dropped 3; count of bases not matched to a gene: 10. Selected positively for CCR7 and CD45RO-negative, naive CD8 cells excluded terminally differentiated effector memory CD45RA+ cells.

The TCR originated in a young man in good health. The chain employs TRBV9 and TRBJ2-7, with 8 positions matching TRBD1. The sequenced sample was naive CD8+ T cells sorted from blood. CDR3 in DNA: TGTGCCAGCAGTGCGGACAGGGACCCGTTCTACGAGCAGTACTTC. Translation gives CASSADRDPFYEQYF. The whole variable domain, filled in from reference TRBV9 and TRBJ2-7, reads DSGVTQTPKHLITATGQRVTLRCSPRSGDLSVYWYQQSLDQGLQFLIQYYNGEERAKGNILERFSAQQFPDLHSELNLSSLELGDSALYFCASSADRDPFYEQYFGPGTRLTVT.